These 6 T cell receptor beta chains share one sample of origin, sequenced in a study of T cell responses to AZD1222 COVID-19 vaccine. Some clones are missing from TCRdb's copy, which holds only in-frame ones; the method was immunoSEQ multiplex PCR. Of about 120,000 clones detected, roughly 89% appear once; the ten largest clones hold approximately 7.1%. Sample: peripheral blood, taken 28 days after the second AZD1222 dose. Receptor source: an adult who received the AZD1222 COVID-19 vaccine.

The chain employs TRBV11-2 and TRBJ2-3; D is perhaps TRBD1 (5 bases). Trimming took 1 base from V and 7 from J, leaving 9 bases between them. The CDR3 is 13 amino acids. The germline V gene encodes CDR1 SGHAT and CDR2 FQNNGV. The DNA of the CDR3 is TGTGCCAGCAGCTTAGGTGGACAACATACGCAGTATTTT. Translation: CASSLGGQHTQYF.

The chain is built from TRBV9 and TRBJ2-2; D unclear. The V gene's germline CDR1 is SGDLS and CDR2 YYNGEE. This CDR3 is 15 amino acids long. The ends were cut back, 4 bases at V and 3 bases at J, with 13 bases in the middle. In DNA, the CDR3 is TGTGCCAGCAGCCTCCGGGCCATAGACACCGGGGAGCTGTTTTTT. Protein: CASSLRAIDTGELFF.

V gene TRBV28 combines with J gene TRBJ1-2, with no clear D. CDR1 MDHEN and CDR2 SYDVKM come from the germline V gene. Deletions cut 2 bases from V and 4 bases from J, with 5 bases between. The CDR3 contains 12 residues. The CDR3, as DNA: TGTGCCAGCAGTTTAATAGGCTATGGCTACACCTTC. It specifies CASSLIGYGYTF.

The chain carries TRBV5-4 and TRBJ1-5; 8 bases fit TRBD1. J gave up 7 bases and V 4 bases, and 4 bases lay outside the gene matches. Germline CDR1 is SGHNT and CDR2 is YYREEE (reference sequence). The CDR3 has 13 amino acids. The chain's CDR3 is CASSPGQGQPQHF. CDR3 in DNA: TGTGCCAGCAGCCCTGGACAGGGCCAGCCCCAGCATTTT. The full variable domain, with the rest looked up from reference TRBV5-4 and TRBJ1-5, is ETGVTQSPTHLIKTRGQQVTLRCSSQSGHNTVSWYQQALGQGPQFIFQYYREEENGRGNFPPRFSGLQFPNYSSELNVNALELDDSALYLCASSPGQGQPQHFGDGTRLSIL.

The CDR3 loop reads CASSLAALGARYGYTF. The CDR3 bases are TGTGCCAGCAGCTTGGCCGCACTGGGGGCGCGCTATGGCTACACCTTC. This chain uses TRBV5-5 with TRBJ1-2, with a possible D match to TRBD1 (6 bases). Trimming stripped 0 bases from V and 4 bases from J, with 16 bases between. The CDR3 covers 16 residues. Looked up from germline, CDR1 is SGHKS and CDR2 is YYEKEE (reference sequence).

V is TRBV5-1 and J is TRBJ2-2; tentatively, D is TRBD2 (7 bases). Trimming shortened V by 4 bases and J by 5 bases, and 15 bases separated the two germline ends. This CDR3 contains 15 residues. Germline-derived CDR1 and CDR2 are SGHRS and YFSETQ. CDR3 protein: CASSPDGGPTGELFF. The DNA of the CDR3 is TGCGCCAGCAGCCCTGACGGGGGGCCTACCGGGGAGCTGTTTTTT. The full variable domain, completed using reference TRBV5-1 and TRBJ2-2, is KAGVTQTPRYLIKTRGQQVTLSCSPISGHRSVSWYQQTPGQGLQFLFEYFSETQRNKGNFPGRFSGRQFSNSRSEMNVSTLELGDSALYLCASSPDGGPTGELFFGEGSRLTVL.